This record covers a single TCR beta chain. Its target is not known. This entry belongs to a study of molecular identifiers for immune sequencing clone quantification. CDR1 and CDR2 (germline): MNHEY, SMNVEV (reference sequence). The V and J ends lost 1 base and 10 bases respectively, with 10 bases between them. The CDR3 totals 13 residues. Sorting isolated naive CD8 T cells as CD8+CD4-CCR7+CD45RA+ events. Notes on the study in general: Should identical TCR molecules share a barcode, the sizes of highly expanded clones could be underestimated.

Bulk TCR libraries used previously described methods and listed TCR primers. TCRdb processed the PCR reads anew with MiXCR; each CDR3 protein has one entry. The table records 400,000 to 600,000 distinct CDR3 sequences, around 23% of them present only once. The TCR originated in a human donor in good health. Some libraries in this study had Jurkat cell RNA spiked in. The chain employs TRBV27 and TRBJ2-2; perhaps TRBD1 as D (6 bases). The specimen was naive CD8+ T cells from blood, with Jurkat cell RNA spiked in. As to subset: FACS-sorted CD8+CD4-CCR7+CD45RA+ naive T cells. In nucleotides, the CDR3 is TGTGCCAGCAGTTTATTTCGACAGGCGGAGCTGTTTTTT. Its protein product is CASSLFRQAELFF.